This T cell receptor beta chain was observed in a study of cytomegalovirus exposure and HLA in healthy donors. The PCR used 60 Vbeta and 13 Jbeta primers. Assay: immunoSEQ multiplex PCR; the TCRdb copy retains only in-frame clones and omits some. The data show roughly 200,000 clones, roughly 85% seen once. The CDR3 has 17 residues. Germline trimming cut 2 bases from V and 4 bases from J; bases unmatched to any gene: 10. Germline values: CDR1 MNHEY, CDR2 SMNVEV (reference sequence). Sequencing was performed on PBMCs. The chain joins TRBV27 to TRBJ2-3, with 9 bases that match TRBD2. This receptor was taken from a middle-aged woman in good health and CMV-seronegative. CDR3 amino acids: CASSLADVAGAPDTQYF. CDR3 DNA sequence: TGTGCCAGCAGTTTAGCGGATGTAGCGGGAGCGCCAGATACGCAGTATTTT.